The 25 T cell receptor beta chains reported below all come from one sample, sequenced in a study of cytomegalovirus exposure and HLA in healthy donors. Researchers ran the PCR with 60 Vbeta and 13 Jbeta primers. TCRdb keeps only in-frame clones here, not all; method: immunoSEQ multiplex PCR. The sample shows over 20,000 clones, 70% of them seen only once. The sample consisted of PBMCs. Receptor source: a woman aged 45 to 65 in good health and CMV-seronegative.

This clone has just a few counts. V gene TRBV28 combines with J gene TRBJ1-1; D may be TRBD1 (5 bases). Trimming stripped 8 bases from V and 1 base from J, with 11 bases between. The CDR3 loop spans 13 amino acids. The germline V gene encodes CDR1 MDHEN and CDR2 SYDVKM. CDR3 residues: CASERRGNTEAFF. In DNA form, the CDR3 reads TGTGCCAGCGAGAGGAGGGGGAACACTGAAGCTTTCTTT.

The genes are TRBV5-1 and TRBJ2-1; 12 bases are a match to TRBD2. The V and J ends lost 1 base and 8 bases, in that order; junction bases with no gene match: 1. This CDR3 is built from 14 residues. CDR1 and CDR2 (germline): SGHRS, YFSETQ. In DNA, the CDR3 is TGCGCCAGCAGCTTGTCTAGCGGGAGGGATGAGCAGTTCTTC. Its protein is CASSLSSGRDEQFF.

The J gene is TRBJ2-7, the V gene TRBV2; 7 bases line up with TRBD2. The germline CDR1 and CDR2 sequences are SNHLY and FYNNEI. CDR3 size: 14 residues. V shed 8 bases, J shed 3 bases, and the junction held 10 bases outside the gene matches. The CDR3 coding sequence is TGTGCCAGCCAAGATGGGCTAGCGGACTACGAGCAGTACTTC. This sequence encodes CASQDGLADYEQYF.

This clone was seen only a few times. This chain connects TRBV7-2 to TRBJ1-1; no reliable D call. Germline assignment: CDR1 SGHTA and CDR2 FQGNSA. V was shortened by 2 bases and J by 1 base, with 5 bases between the two germline ends. This CDR3 spans 13 amino acids. The CDR3 DNA follows: TGTGCCAGCAGCTTAAAAGCGAACACTGAAGCTTTCTTT. This encodes CASSLKANTEAFF.

There are a few counts of this clone. The chain couples TRBV5-1 to TRBJ1-5, with 7 bases lining up with TRBD1. V lost 0 bases to trimming and J lost 6 bases; unmatched junction nucleotides: 9. The CDR3 has 16 amino acids. Germline V lookup: CDR1 SGHRS, CDR2 YFSETQ. CDR3 sequence: CASSLAVQGGGQPQHF. The CDR3 DNA is TGCGCCAGCAGCTTGGCCGTTCAGGGGGGAGGTCAGCCCCAGCATTTT.

The CDR3 reads CASSLPLAGGPGELFF. The DNA of the CDR3 is TGTGCCAGCAGCTTGCCTTTAGCGGGAGGGCCTGGGGAGCTGTTTTTT. The chain recombines TRBV7-3 with TRBJ2-2, with 11 nucleotides matching TRBD2. Trimming cost V 3 bases and J 8 bases; bases outside gene matches: 8. CDR3 length equals 16 residues. Germline V lookup: CDR1 SGHTA, CDR2 FQGTGA.

This sequence joins TRBV5-1 and TRBJ2-1; 10 nucleotides agree with TRBD2. With 3 bases clipped from V and 0 bases from J, the junction kept 15 bases outside the gene matches. This CDR3 is built from 20 residues. Germline lookup yields CDR1 SGHRS and CDR2 YFSETQ. The CDR3 nucleotides are TGCGCCAGCAGCTCTCGGACTAGCGGTACAACTAAAAGCTCCTACAATGAGCAGTTCTTC. This gives the protein CASSSRTSGTTKSSYNEQFF.

The CDR3: CASSPDSNQETQYF. The CDR3 bases are TGCGCCAGCAGCCCAGACAGCAACCAAGAGACCCAGTACTTC. V usage is TRBV5-1 and J usage is TRBJ2-5, with D perhaps matching TRBD1 (5 bases). CDR3 length equals 14 residues. Germline assignment: CDR1 SGHRS and CDR2 YFSETQ. Trimming cost V 4 bases and J 0 bases, with 10 bases left between them.

This chain connects TRBV19 to TRBJ1-1; 8 bases line up with TRBD1. Germline V lookup: CDR1 LNHDA, CDR2 SQIVND (reference sequence). J lost 0 bases, V lost 7 bases, and 4 bases had no gene match. This CDR3 region has 14 residues. The CDR3 coding sequence is TGTGCCAGTACGGACAGGGCAATGAACACTGAAGCTTTCTTT. This codes for CASTDRAMNTEAFF. The full variable domain, completed using reference TRBV19 and TRBJ1-1, is DGGITQSPKYLFRKEGQNVTLSCEQNLNHDAMYWYRQDPGQGLRLIYYSQIVNDFQKGDIAEGYSVSREKKESFPLTVTSAQKNPTAFYLCASTDRAMNTEAFFGQGTRLTVV.

V is TRBV14 and J is TRBJ2-7, with D maybe TRBD1 (6 bases). Trimming pared 3 bases from V and 10 bases from J, leaving 10 bases between. This CDR3 comprises 11 residues. CDR1 and CDR2 from the germline V gene are SGHDN and FVKESK. CDR3 DNA: TGTGCCAGCAGCCACGGACAGATTCAGTACTTC. Its protein product is CASSHGQIQYF.

V and J are TRBV10-3 and TRBJ2-3; tentatively, D is TRBD2 (6 bases). Germline CDR1 reads ENHRY; CDR2 reads SYGVKD. The CDR3 runs 13 residues. Trimming stripped 8 bases from V and 0 bases from J, with 9 bases between. The CDR3, as DNA: TGTGCCATCCAGCGGGTCAGCACAGATACGCAGTATTTT. Protein: CAIQRVSTDTQYF.

The chain carries TRBV10-3 and TRBJ2-5; weak D call: TRBD1 (6 bases). Trimming stripped 6 bases from V and 6 bases from J, with 17 bases between. The CDR3 spans 14 residues. CDR1 and CDR2 from the germline V gene are ENHRY and SYGVKD. CDR3 protein: CAISQTGDGKTQYF. The CDR3 DNA sequence: TGTGCCATCAGCCAGACAGGAGATGGGAAGACCCAGTACTTC.

The chain employs TRBV6-5 and TRBJ1-5; D is ambiguous. V was shortened by 6 bases and J by 3 bases, with 9 bases between the two germline ends. The CDR3 runs to 13 residues. Germline CDR1 is MNHEY and CDR2 is SVGAGI. In DNA form, the CDR3 reads TGTGCCAGCAGCCCGGGGTACAATCAGCCCCAGCATTTT. It is translated as CASSPGYNQPQHF.

In its sample, this clone was seen once. CDR3 sequence: CASSLDRLRAEAFF. DNA for the CDR3: TGTGCCAGCAGCCTGGACAGACTGAGGGCTGAAGCTTTCTTT. V and J are TRBV7-2 and TRBJ1-1, with D perhaps TRBD1 (6 bases). Trimming pared 5 bases from V and 6 bases from J, leaving 16 bases between. The CDR3 spans 14 residues. Germline V gives CDR1 SGHTA, CDR2 FQGNSA.

The rearrangement uses TRBV27 and TRBJ1-2; the D is unclear. Germline V gene sequence: CDR1 MNHEY, CDR2 SMNVEV (reference sequence). This CDR3 spans 13 amino acids. V was pared by 8 bases and J by 5 bases, with 15 bases between. This CDR3 reads CASAPSSGYGYTF. CDR3 DNA sequence: TGTGCCAGCGCTCCTTCAAGCGGATATGGCTACACCTTC.

This clone qualifies as medium-sized. This chain's CDR3 is CASSLPDSNQPQHF. The CDR3 region has the DNA TGCGCCAGCAGCCTCCCAGATAGCAATCAGCCCCAGCATTTT. This chain links TRBV4-1 with TRBJ1-5; D unresolved. The CDR3 totals 14 residues. V gave up 4 bases and J gave up 0 bases, with 7 bases separating them. CDR1 and CDR2 (germline): MGHRA, YSYEKL.

The V call is TRBV5-6, the J call TRBJ2-7; possible D gene TRBD1, 6 bases. Trimming took 3 bases from V and 0 from J, leaving 25 bases between them. This CDR3 spans 19 amino acids. Germline V gene sequence: CDR1 SGHDT, CDR2 YYEEEE. The chain's CDR3 is CASSSLRSLLTGSSYEQYF. The CDR3 DNA is TGTGCCAGCAGCTCATTGCGGTCCCTCCTTACAGGGAGCTCCTACGAGCAGTACTTC.

The chain carries TRBV4-1 and TRBJ2-2; D is uncertain. CDR1 is MGHRA, CDR2 YSYEKL, per germline. V gave up 0 bases and J gave up 1 base, with 12 bases separating them. CDR3 length: 17 residues. The CDR3 here is CASSQEGPPMNTGELFF. The CDR3 nucleotides read TGCGCCAGCAGCCAAGAGGGCCCCCCCATGAACACCGGGGAGCTGTTTTTT.

CDR3 sequence (DNA): TGTGCCAGCAGCTCCCGACAGGGTCGAGATGGCTACACCTTC. Translation gives CASSSRQGRDGYTF. The V and J genes are TRBV7-2 and TRBJ1-2; 7 bases map to TRBD1. The junction had 8 bases not matched to a gene; V was cut back by 4 bases and J by 6 bases. In germline, CDR1 is SGHTA, CDR2 FQGNSA. This CDR3 is 14 amino acids long.

The chain recombines TRBV2 with TRBJ1-1; 12 bases are shared with TRBD1. Germline V gives CDR1 SNHLY, CDR2 FYNNEI. The CDR3 is 16 amino acids. The J segment lost 5 bases and the V segment lost 2 bases, leaving 6 bases of the junction unmatched. The CDR3 DNA sequence: TGTGCCAGCAGTGAAAGGGACAGGGGGCGAGGTACTGAAGCTTTCTTT. Amino acid sequence: CASSERDRGRGTEAFF.

This chain joins TRBV2 and TRBJ1-4; maybe TRBD1 (5 bases). This CDR3 comprises 15 residues. In germline, CDR1 is SNHLY, CDR2 FYNNEI. V was pared by 6 bases and J by 7 bases, with 18 bases between. The CDR3 nucleotides are TGTGCCAGCAGGGACGGGGCCAGGAGGGCTGAAAAACTGTTTTTT. Amino acid sequence: CASRDGARRAEKLFF. Full variable domain (remainder filled in from reference TRBV2 and TRBJ1-4): EPEVTQTPSHQVTQMGQEVILRCVPISNHLYFYWYRQILGQKVEFLVSFYNNEISEKSEIFDDQFSVERPDGSNFTLKIRSTKLEDSAMYFCASRDGARRAEKLFFGSGTQLSVL.

This CDR3 is CASRTSGNTDTQYF. In DNA form, the CDR3 reads TGTGCCAGCAGGACTAGCGGGAACACAGATACGCAGTATTTT. V is TRBV13 and J is TRBJ2-3, with TRBD2 identical over 11 bases. Trimming at V came to 6 bases and at J to 2 bases, leaving 1 base not matched to a gene. This CDR3 has 14 residues. CDR1 and CDR2 (germline): PRHDT, FYEKMQ (reference sequence).

The chain has TRBV5-1 and TRBJ1-2; TRBD1 might be the D (5 bases). CDR3 length equals 14 residues. V dropped 4 bases and J dropped 4 bases, with 14 bases sitting between them. Germline CDR1 and CDR2: SGHRS and YFSETQ. Here the CDR3 reads CASSRGGGSYGYTF. CDR3 in DNA: TGCGCCAGCAGCCGTGGGGGGGGAAGCTATGGCTACACCTTC.

This CDR3 reads CASSSGQGHQETQYF. As DNA, the CDR3 is TGCGCCAGCAGCTCCGGACAGGGCCACCAAGAGACCCAGTACTTC. This rearrangement joins TRBV5-1 to TRBJ2-5, with 8 bases matching TRBD1. The length of the CDR3 is 15 residues. Unmatched junction bases numbered 4, after V lost 3 bases and J lost 0 bases. Looked up from germline, CDR1 is SGHRS and CDR2 is YFSETQ.

This clone has only one observation. This chain uses TRBV28 with TRBJ2-7; 11 positions match TRBD2. CDR1 and CDR2 from the germline V gene are MDHEN and SYDVKM. Trimming removed 3 bases from V and 5 bases from J; junction bases left unmatched: 6. The CDR3 spans 15 residues. CDR3 region: CASSLVASGGHEQYF. The CDR3 DNA is TGTGCCAGCAGTTTGGTGGCTAGCGGGGGGCACGAGCAGTACTTC.